This TCR beta chain came from a study of T cell repertoires in cytomegalovirus infection. Overall study context: CMV infection together with matching HLA type was indicated by public TCR beta signatures. Study findings and constraints: Carriers of CMV and the relevant HLA type were discriminated by public TCR beta frequency. Clonotype analysis showed dominance of the ex vivo response by HLA-C-restricted CMV-specific TCR beta clonotypes.

One entry per CDR3 protein results from TCRdb running MiXCR on the reads. The repertoire includes roughly 310,000 distinct CDR3 sequences, roughly a sixth of them detected once, and 12% sits in the top ten. Comments on this clonotype: The antigen remains undetermined.

The CDR3 is made up of 14 amino acids. V lost 4 bases, J lost 6 bases, and 14 bases lay in between. The germline V gene has CDR1 MNHEY and CDR2 SMNVEV (reference sequence). V is TRBV27 and J is TRBJ2-3; D perhaps matches TRBD2 (7 bases). The sequenced sample was PBMCs. The receptor's source is a human donor in good health (CMV status not recorded). Some clones in this sample may be carry-over from other donors' samples. The CDR3 region is CASSSTGREDTQYF. DNA for the CDR3: TGTGCCAGCAGTTCAACAGGGAGGGAGGATACGCAGTATTTT.